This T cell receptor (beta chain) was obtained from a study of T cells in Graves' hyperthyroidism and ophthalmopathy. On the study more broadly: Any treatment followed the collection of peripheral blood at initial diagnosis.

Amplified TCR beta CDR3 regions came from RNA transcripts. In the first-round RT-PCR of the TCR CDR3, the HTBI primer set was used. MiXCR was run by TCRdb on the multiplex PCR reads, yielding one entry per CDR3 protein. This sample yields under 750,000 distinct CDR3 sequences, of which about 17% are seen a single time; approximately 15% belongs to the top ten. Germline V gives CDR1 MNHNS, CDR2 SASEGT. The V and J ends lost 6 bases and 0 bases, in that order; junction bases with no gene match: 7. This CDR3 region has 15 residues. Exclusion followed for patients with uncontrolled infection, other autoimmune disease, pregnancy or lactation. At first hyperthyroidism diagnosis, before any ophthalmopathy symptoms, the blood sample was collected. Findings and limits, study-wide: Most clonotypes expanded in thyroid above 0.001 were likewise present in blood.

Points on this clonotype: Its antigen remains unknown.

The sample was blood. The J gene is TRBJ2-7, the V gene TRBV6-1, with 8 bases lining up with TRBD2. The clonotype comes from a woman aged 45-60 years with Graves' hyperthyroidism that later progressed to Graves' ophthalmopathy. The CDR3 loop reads CASRDSGTSSYEQYF. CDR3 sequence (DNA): TGTGCCAGCAGGGATTCCGGGACTAGCTCCTACGAGCAGTACTTC.